Sequencing of this T cell receptor (beta chain) was carried out in a study of T cell repertoires in cytomegalovirus infection. Study-wide background: Recently identified HLA-C-restricted CMV epitopes were used, and well-studied HLA-B-restricted CMV epitopes were used as well.

Study-wide results and caveats: Within the response measured ex vivo, HLA-C-restricted CMV-specific TCR beta clonotypes were dominant.

This clonotype has more than one count but fewer than ten. The antigen is undetermined. Deletions cut 2 bases from V and 5 bases from J, with 15 bases between. This CDR3 spans 15 amino acids. Germline assignment: CDR1 SEHNR and CDR2 FQNEAQ (reference sequence). TCRdb reprocessed the reads via MiXCR and lists one record per CDR3 protein. The data contain about 480,000 distinct CDR3 sequences, 33% of them seen just once; the ten biggest clones take up roughly a sixth. This clonotype was obtained from a human donor in good health (CMV status not recorded). Some clones in this sample may be carry-over from other donors' samples. The sample was cultured PBMCs, taken from culture after CMV antigen stimulation. The chain carries TRBV7-9 and TRBJ1-1; D unclear. The CDR3 protein is CASSLIPTIMTEAFF. The CDR3 region has the DNA TGTGCCAGCAGCTTAATCCCGACTATAATGACTGAAGCTTTCTTT.